Below are 27 T cell receptor beta chains sequenced from a single sample in a study of monozygotic twins with inflammatory bowel disease. TCRdb re-called the 5' RACE reads; one entry per CDR3 protein, DNA not given. This specimen shows about 300,000 distinct CDR3 sequences; the ten leading clones hold 5.6%. The source material was blood. The receptors were sampled from a human donor with ulcerative colitis or Crohn's disease, or a healthy co-twin of an affected twin (not recorded which).

The V and J genes are TRBV6-5 and TRBJ1-2. The CDR3 covers 13 residues. Germline CDR1 reads MNHEY; CDR2 reads SVGAGI. The CDR3: CASKRQALNGYTF.

This chain uses TRBV7-2 with TRBJ2-3; TCRdb calls TRBD2, which cannot be checked without DNA. The CDR3 covers 16 residues. Germline CDR1 SGHTA, CDR2 FQGNSA. CDR3 sequence reads: CASSSRISGPTDTQYF.

This chain links TRBV20-1 with TRBJ2-1; without DNA, the TCRdb call of TRBD1 cannot be checked. Germline V lookup: CDR1 DFQATT, CDR2 SNEGSKA (reference sequence). This CDR3 has 17 amino acids. The CDR3 loop is CSAPTKGGARTYNEQFF.

The chain couples TRBV10-3 to TRBJ2-4. CDR1 and CDR2 (germline): ENHRY, SYGVKD. The CDR3 has 13 amino acids. The chain's CDR3 is CAISVDMENIQYF.

The genes are TRBV28 and TRBJ2-7; TCRdb picks TRBD1, but there is no DNA to check that call. The CDR3 consists of 19 residues. Germline V CDR1 and CDR2: MDHEN, SYDVKM. The CDR3 is CASSSPRGGTLGSSYEQYF.

This chain connects TRBV2 to TRBJ2-1; the D gene TCRdb calls, TRBD1, cannot be checked with no DNA. The germline V gene has CDR1 SNHLY and CDR2 FYNNEI. The CDR3 has 14 amino acids. This CDR3 is CASRRAPPADEQFF.

The chain carries TRBV5-5 and TRBJ2-7. The CDR3 totals 12 residues. Germline V CDR1 and CDR2: SGHKS, YYEKEE (reference sequence). CDR3 in amino acids: CASSYPNYEQYF.

The V call is TRBV4-3, the J call TRBJ1-6. The CDR3 is 13 amino acids. CDR1 is LGHNA and CDR2 is YSLEER in the germline V gene. The CDR3: CASRRSTNSPLHF.

The genes are TRBV7-9 and TRBJ1-1; absent DNA, TCRdb's TRBD1 call cannot be checked. Germline V gene sequence: CDR1 SEHNR, CDR2 FQNEAQ (reference sequence). The CDR3 extends over 15 amino acids. CDR3 in amino acids: CASRVRGQGNTEAFF. The complete variable domain, with remaining parts taken from reference TRBV7-9 and TRBJ1-1, reads DTGVSQNPRHKITKRGQNVTFRCDPISEHNRLYWYRQTLGQGPEFLTYFQNEAQLEKSRLLSDRFSAERPKGSFSTLEIQRTEQGDSAMYLCASRVRGQGNTEAFFGQGTRLTVV.

The rearrangement links TRBV7-2 to TRBJ2-1; TCRdb's D call, TRBD1, is unchecked because there is no DNA. Germline V gene sequence: CDR1 SGHTA, CDR2 FQGNSA. There are 15 residues in the CDR3. This CDR3 reads CASSYRDRGDYEQFF. Supplemented by reference TRBV7-2 and TRBJ2-1, the full variable domain reads GAGVSQSPSNKVTEKGKDVELRCDPISGHTALYWYRQSLGQGLEFLIYFQGNSAPDKSGLPSDRFSAERTGGSVSTLTIQRTQQEDSAVYLCASSYRDRGDYEQFFGPGTRLTVL.

The rearrangement uses TRBV6-1 and TRBJ1-4; TCRdb indicates TRBD1, and absent DNA this call remains unverified. The CDR3 sequence is 15 residues long. CDR1 is MNHNS and CDR2 is SASEGT in the germline V gene. This CDR3 reads CASSPSGRGNEKLFF.

CDR3 amino acids: CASSTAGRGETQYF. J is TRBJ2-5 and V is TRBV7-3; lacking DNA, the TRBD1 call made by TCRdb goes unchecked. This CDR3 has 14 amino acids. Germline lookup yields CDR1 SGHTA and CDR2 FQGTGA.

This chain connects TRBV6-2 or TRBV6-3 to TRBJ2-7; with no DNA, the TCRdb D assignment of TRBD1 cannot be verified. Germline loops: CDR1 MNHEY, CDR2 SVGEGT. The CDR3 spans 13 residues. The CDR3 sequence: CASSYSPRAVQYF.

The chain uses TRBV20-1 and TRBJ2-5; TCRdb selects TRBD1, and the lack of DNA leaves this call unchecked. Germline V CDR1 and CDR2: DFQATT, SNEGSKA (reference sequence). CDR3 length: 14 residues. CDR3 protein: CSARQQGSKETQYF.

The chain combines TRBV9 with TRBJ2-3; the D call from TCRdb, TRBD2, cannot be confirmed without DNA. The germline CDR1 and CDR2 sequences are SGDLS and YYNGEE. The CDR3 runs to 17 residues. The CDR3 here is CASSVDSSGGAWDTQYF.

This rearrangement joins TRBV15 to TRBJ1-5. Looked up from germline, CDR1 is LNHNV and CDR2 is YYDKDF (reference sequence). The CDR3 spans 15 residues. CDR3 residues: CATSRERGSYQPQHF. Filled out from reference TRBV15 and TRBJ1-5, the complete variable domain reads DAMVIQNPRYQVTQFGKPVTLSCSQTLNHNVMYWYQQKSSQAPKLLFHYYDKDFNNEADTPDNFQSRRPNTSFCFLDIRSPGLGDTAMYLCATSRERGSYQPQHFGDGTRLSIL.

The chain uses TRBV6-2 or TRBV6-3 and TRBJ2-3; TCRdb's D gene call, TRBD2, goes unchecked for lack of DNA. This CDR3 is 17 amino acids long. Germline-derived CDR1 and CDR2 are MNHEY and SVGEGT. The CDR3 protein is CASSPPRSGGYTDTQYF.

V is TRBV20-1 and J is TRBJ2-7; TCRdb's D call of TRBD2 is untestable without DNA. CDR3 length: 13 amino acids. Germline CDR1 DFQATT, CDR2 SNEGSKA (reference sequence). CDR3 loop: CSAIPGLAGEQYF.

The rearrangement uses TRBV20-1 and TRBJ2-7; TCRdb proposes TRBD2, but this gene call is untestable without DNA. The CDR3 runs 13 residues. CDR1 and CDR2 (germline): DFQATT, SNEGSKA (reference sequence). CDR3 amino acids: CSARLAGYYEQYF.

The chain is built from TRBV20-1 and TRBJ2-5; the D call from TCRdb, TRBD2, cannot be confirmed without DNA. The CDR3 loop spans 14 amino acids. Germline V gene data show CDR1 as DFQATT and CDR2 as SNEGSKA (reference sequence). CDR3 sequence reads: CSAPLKTSLETQYF.

The chain joins TRBV5-1 to TRBJ2-7; TCRdb picks TRBD1, but there is no DNA to check that call. The CDR3 loop spans 13 amino acids. CDR1 is SGHRS, CDR2 YFSETQ, per germline. The CDR3 reads CASSPPGTNEQYF.

The chain employs TRBV19 and TRBJ2-1; with no DNA, the TCRdb D assignment of TRBD1 cannot be verified. Germline-derived CDR1 and CDR2 are LNHDA and SQIVND (reference sequence). CDR3 length: 18 residues. CDR3 residues: CASSQAPAGFRGYNEQFF.

The chain couples TRBV12-3 or TRBV12-4 to TRBJ1-2; no DNA is available, so the TRBD1 call from TCRdb remains unchecked. The CDR3 length is 14 residues. CDR3 sequence reads: CASSPVGPYYGYTF.

This chain uses TRBV7-2 with TRBJ2-7; TCRdb designates TRBD1, a call that cannot be tested without DNA. Germline CDR1 and CDR2: SGHTA and FQGNSA. CDR3 length: 14 residues. The CDR3 is CASSGAGGPYEQYF.

V gene TRBV12-3 or TRBV12-4 combines with J gene TRBJ1-2. The length of the CDR3 is 13 residues. The CDR3 spells CASEPWRDNGYTF.

V gene TRBV6-5 combines with J gene TRBJ1-2; TCRdb indicates TRBD1, and absent DNA this call remains unverified. The CDR3 loop spans 16 amino acids. Germline V gives CDR1 MNHEY, CDR2 SVGAGI. CDR3 residues: CASSYKGQGGGYGYTF.

V gene TRBV19 combines with J gene TRBJ2-7; TCRdb calls TRBD2, which cannot be checked without DNA. This CDR3 region has 16 residues. Germline V gene sequence: CDR1 LNHDA, CDR2 SQIVND (reference sequence). This chain's CDR3 is CASSAKAGVTLYEQYF.